This T cell receptor (beta chain) is from a study of immune characterization of retroperitoneal liposarcoma. This CDR3 contains 16 residues. The germline V gene encodes CDR1 MNHNS and CDR2 SASEGT. V shed 2 bases and J shed 3 bases, with 14 bases lying between them. One entry per CDR3 protein, called by TCRdb with MiXCR from the PCR reads. The table shows around 11,000 distinct CDR3 sequences, with under 30% occurring only once. This sequence joins TRBV6-1 and TRBJ1-5; a weak D match, TRBD1 (5 bases). The sample taken for sequencing was blood. The origin of this receptor is a male donor with retroperitoneal liposarcoma. The CDR3 region is CASSEFVQAHNQPQHF. CDR3 DNA sequence: TGTGCCAGCAGTGAATTCGTACAGGCCCACAATCAGCCCCAGCATTTT.